This TCR beta chain appears in the sequencing data of a study of T-cell memory formation after mild COVID-19. Study as a whole: Clusters of TCRs were largely donor specific. Study-wide findings and caveats: Shrinking CD4+ clones resided mostly in CM and EM, and CD8+ ones in EMRA. Clones from the second wave (peaking day 37) had unconfirmed SARS-CoV-2 specificity.

Concerning this clonotype: The antigen is not known.

The CDR3 consists of 15 residues. Germline CDR1 is SEHNR and CDR2 is FQNEAQ (reference sequence). The V gene end was trimmed by 5 bases and the J gene end by 6 bases; junction bases not matched to a gene: 10. Amplification by 5'RACE using constant-segment primers produced TCR alpha and TCR beta cDNA libraries that carried sample barcodes and UMIs. MiXCR, applied by TCRdb to the 5' RACE reads, yields one record per CDR3 protein. The data show about 320,000 distinct CDR3 sequences, with 13% to 15% seen just once and roughly 23% held by the top ten. Sample: PBMCs or a T cell subset sorted from them (not recorded which). The rearrangement joins TRBV7-9 to TRBJ2-3; 8 bases align to TRBD2. This TCR came from a man younger than 30 who had mild COVID-19 (a few samples of this study predate the infection). Cell type and time point are not known. CDR3 sequence: CASSRGGTFSDTQYF. CDR3 nucleotide sequence: TGTGCCAGCAGCCGCGGGGGGACGTTCAGCGATACGCAGTATTTT.